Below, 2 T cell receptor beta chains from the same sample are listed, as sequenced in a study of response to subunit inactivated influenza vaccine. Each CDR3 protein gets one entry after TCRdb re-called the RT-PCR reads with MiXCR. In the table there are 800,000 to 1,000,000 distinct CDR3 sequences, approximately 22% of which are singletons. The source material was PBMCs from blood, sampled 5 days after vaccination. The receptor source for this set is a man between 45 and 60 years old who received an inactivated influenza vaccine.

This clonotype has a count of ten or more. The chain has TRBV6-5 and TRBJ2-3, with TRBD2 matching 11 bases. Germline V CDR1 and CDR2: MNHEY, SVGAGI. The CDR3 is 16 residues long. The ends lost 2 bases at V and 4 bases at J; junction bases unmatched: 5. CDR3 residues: CASSYLVAGGSDTQYF. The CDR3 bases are TGTGCCAGCAGTTACCTTGTAGCGGGAGGGTCAGATACGCAGTATTTT.

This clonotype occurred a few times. The CDR3 region is CASSHFRNNEQFF. The CDR3 DNA follows: TGCGCCAGCAGCCATTTTCGAAACAATGAGCAGTTCTTC. V usage is TRBV4-3 and J usage is TRBJ2-1; no clear D gene. Trimming removed 3 bases at V and 5 bases at J, with 8 bases between. The CDR3 length is 13 residues. Germline-derived CDR1 and CDR2 are LGHNA and YSLEER.